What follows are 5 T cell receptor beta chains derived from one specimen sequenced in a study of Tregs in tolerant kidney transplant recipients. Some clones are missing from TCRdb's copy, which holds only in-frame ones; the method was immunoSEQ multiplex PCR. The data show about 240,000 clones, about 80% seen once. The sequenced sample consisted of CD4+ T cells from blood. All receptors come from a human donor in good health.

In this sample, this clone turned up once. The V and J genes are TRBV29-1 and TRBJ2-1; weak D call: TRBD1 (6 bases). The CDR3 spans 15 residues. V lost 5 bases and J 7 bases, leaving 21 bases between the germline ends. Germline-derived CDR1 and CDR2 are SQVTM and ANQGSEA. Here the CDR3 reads CSVLPDRLLSNEQFF. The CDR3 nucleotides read TGCAGCGTTCTACCCGACAGGCTCCTGTCTAATGAGCAGTTCTTC.

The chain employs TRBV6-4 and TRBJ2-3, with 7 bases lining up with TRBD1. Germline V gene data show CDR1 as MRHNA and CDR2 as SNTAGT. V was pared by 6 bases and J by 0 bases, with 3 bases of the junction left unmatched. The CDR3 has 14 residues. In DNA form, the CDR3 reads TGTGCCAGCAGACCACAGGGGAGCACAGATACGCAGTATTTT. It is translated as CASRPQGSTDTQYF.

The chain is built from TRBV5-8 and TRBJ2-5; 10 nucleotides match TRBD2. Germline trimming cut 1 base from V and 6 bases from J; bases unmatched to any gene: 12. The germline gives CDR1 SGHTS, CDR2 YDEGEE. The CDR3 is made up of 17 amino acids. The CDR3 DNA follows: TGTGCCAGCAGCTTGCGTCTAGCGGGGGCAACGACGCAGACCCAGTACTTC. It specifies CASSLRLAGATTQTQYF.

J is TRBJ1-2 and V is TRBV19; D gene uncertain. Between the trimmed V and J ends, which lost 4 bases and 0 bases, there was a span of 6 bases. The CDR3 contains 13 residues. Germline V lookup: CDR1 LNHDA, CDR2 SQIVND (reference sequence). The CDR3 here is CASSTNANYGYTF. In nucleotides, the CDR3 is TGTGCCAGTAGTACAAACGCTAACTATGGCTACACCTTC.

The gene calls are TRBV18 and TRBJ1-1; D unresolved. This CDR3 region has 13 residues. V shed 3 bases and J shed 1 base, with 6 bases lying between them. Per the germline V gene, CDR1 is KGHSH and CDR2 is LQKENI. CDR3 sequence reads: CASSPDQNTEAFF. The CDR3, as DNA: TGTGCCAGCTCACCCGATCAGAACACTGAAGCTTTCTTT. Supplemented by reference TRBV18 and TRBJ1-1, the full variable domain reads NAGVMQNPRHLVRRRGQEARLRCSPMKGHSHVYWYRQLPEEGLKFMVYLQKENIIDESGMPKERFSAEFPKEGPSILRIQQVVRGDSAAYFCASSPDQNTEAFFGQGTRLTVV.